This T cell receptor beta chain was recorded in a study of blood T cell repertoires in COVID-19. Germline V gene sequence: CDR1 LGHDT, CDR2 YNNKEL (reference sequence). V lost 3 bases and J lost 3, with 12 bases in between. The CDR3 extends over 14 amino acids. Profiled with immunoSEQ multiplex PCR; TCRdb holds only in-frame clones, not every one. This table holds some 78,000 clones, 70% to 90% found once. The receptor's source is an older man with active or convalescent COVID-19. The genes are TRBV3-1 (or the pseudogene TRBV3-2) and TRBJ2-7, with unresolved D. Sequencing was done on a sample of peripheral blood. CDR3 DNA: TGTGCCAGCAGCCAGGCACAGACGGACTACGAGCAGTACTTC. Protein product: CASSQAQTDYEQYF.